The 28 T cell receptor beta chains presented below share a single source sample, sequenced in a study of CD8 T cells in ankylosing spondylitis (dated by TCRdb to 2016 to 2017). The study at large found these results: A TCR beta motif of 7 or 8 highly homologous amino acid variants appeared characteristic of blood from ankylosing spondylitis patients.

Library construction relied on 5' RACE. Sequencing relied on an Illumina HiSeq 2500. TCRdb passed the public sequencing reads through fastp at Q25 and MiXCR, retaining productive beta sequences. One record per CDR3 amino acid sequence lists the most common genes and DNA. The sample yields 450,000 to 550,000 distinct CDR3 sequences; roughly 5% were counted once. The top ten constitute roughly 3.5% of the sample. Antigen specificity for these receptors is unknown. The specimen was blood, either unsorted or a sorted T cell fraction (not recorded which). These TCRs come from a male donor with ankylosing spondylitis.

This clonotype was detected many times. The chain joins TRBV20-1 to TRBJ2-1; D not resolved. This CDR3 is built from 13 residues. The germline V gene encodes CDR1 DFQATT and CDR2 SNEGSKA (reference sequence). The V end was cut by 4 bases, the J end by 8 bases, with 15 bases between. The CDR3 DNA reads as TGCAGTGCTACACGCTTTAGTAGTTATGAGCAGTTCTTC. Translating gives CSATRFSSYEQFF.

This clonotype occurred many times. CDR3 residues: CASSKTGTSGGNEQFF. CDR3 DNA sequence: TGTGCCAGCAGCAAAACCGGGACTAGCGGGGGTAATGAGCAGTTCTTC. The V gene is TRBV9, the J gene TRBJ2-1, with 14 bases aligning to TRBD2. Germline V gene data show CDR1 as SGDLS and CDR2 as YYNGEE. The CDR3 loop spans 16 amino acids. V shed 4 bases and J 7 bases; nucleotides not matched to a gene: 7.

The V call is TRBV7-3, the J call TRBJ2-1; D is undetermined. V was shortened by 5 bases and J by 0 bases, with 11 bases between the two germline ends. Germline assignment: CDR1 SGHTA and CDR2 FQGTGA. The CDR3 length is 15 residues. CDR3 in amino acids: CASSPTPSSYNEQFF. CDR3 nucleotide sequence: TGTGCCAGCAGCCCCACACCGAGCTCCTACAATGAGCAGTTCTTC.

This clonotype was picked up many times. V usage is TRBV7-2 and J usage is TRBJ2-2; D is uncertain. Germline V gives CDR1 SGHTA, CDR2 FQGNSA. The CDR3 consists of 13 residues. Trimming left V 2 bases short and J 5 bases short, with 6 bases between. CDR3 loop: CASSLFQTGELFF. CDR3 bases: TGTGCCAGCAGCTTATTTCAAACCGGGGAGCTGTTTTTT.

This clonotype was picked up many times. V gene TRBV7-8 combines with J gene TRBJ2-7; possibly TRBD1 or TRBD2 for D (6 bases each). Germline CDR1 and CDR2: SGHVS and FQNEAQ. V was clipped by 2 bases and J by 0 bases, with 26 bases between them. The CDR3 is 20 residues long. CDR3 in amino acids: CASSLSAGHSSLAISYEQYF. CDR3 DNA sequence: TGTGCCAGCAGCTTATCTGCGGGACACTCCTCCCTCGCTATCTCCTACGAGCAGTACTTC.

This clonotype was seen ten or more times. The chain is built from TRBV4-2 and TRBJ1-2; TRBD1 matches at 8 bases. The germline gives CDR1 LGHNA, CDR2 YNFKEQ. V lost 2 bases and J lost 5; bases outside the gene matches: 7. This CDR3 is built from 15 residues. This chain's CDR3 is CASSQNRGFEYGYTF. DNA of the CDR3: TGTGCCAGCAGCCAAAACAGGGGGTTTGAGTATGGCTACACCTTC.

This clonotype has only a few counts. The gene calls are TRBV5-1 and TRBJ2-5; D may be TRBD2 (6 bases). CDR3 length equals 14 residues. CDR1 and CDR2 (germline): SGHRS, YFSETQ. Trimming removed 4 bases at V and 3 bases at J, with 13 bases between. CDR3 bases: TGCGCCAGCAGCAAGACTACGGGGGAAGAGACCCAGTACTTC. Its protein product is CASSKTTGEETQYF.

The chain recombines TRBV6-2 or TRBV6-3 with TRBJ2-1; D may be TRBD1 (6 bases). Per germline, CDR1 MNHEY and CDR2 SVGEGT. V lost 6 bases to trimming and J lost 3 bases, with 12 bases between them. CDR3 length equals 14 residues. This CDR3 reads CASRQRTDYNEQFF. The CDR3 region has the DNA TGTGCCAGCAGACAGCGGACAGACTACAATGAGCAGTTCTTC.

Ten or more counts support this clonotype. The chain uses TRBV7-2 and TRBJ2-7, with 11 bases identical to TRBD2. The length of the CDR3 is 16 residues. V shed 1 base and J 4 bases; nucleotides not matched to a gene: 6. Germline-derived CDR1 and CDR2 are SGHTA and FQGNSA. CDR3 amino acids: CASSLDSGRAMYEQYF. Here the CDR3 DNA reads TGTGCCAGCAGCTTAGATAGCGGGAGGGCTATGTACGAGCAGTACTTC.

This clonotype has a count of ten or more. The V and J genes are TRBV7-9 and TRBJ2-7, with D possibly being TRBD1 or TRBD2 (6 bases each). Germline CDR1 SEHNR, CDR2 FQNEAQ (reference sequence). V was cut by 5 bases and J by 4 bases, with 15 bases left in between. CDR3 length: 14 amino acids. The CDR3 protein is CASSPRLGGYEQYF. The CDR3 nucleotides read TGTGCCAGCAGCCCCCGACTAGGGGGGTACGAGCAGTACTTC.

This clonotype was observed many times. The rearrangement joins TRBV20-1 to TRBJ2-7; D is possibly TRBD1 or TRBD2 (5 bases each). The length of the CDR3 is 14 residues. The germline V gene has CDR1 DFQATT and CDR2 SNEGSKA (reference sequence). Trimming cost V 6 bases and J 0 bases, with 15 bases left between them. The CDR3 sequence is CSASSGTLSYEQYF. Written as DNA, the CDR3 is TGCAGTGCCTCATCCGGGACGCTCTCCTACGAGCAGTACTTC.

There are many counts of this clonotype. The rearrangement joins TRBV29-1 to TRBJ2-2, with TRBD2 as a possible D gene (6 bases). The V end was cut by 6 bases, the J end by 0 bases, with 11 bases between. Germline assignment: CDR1 SQVTM and CDR2 ANQGSEA. The CDR3 is 14 amino acids. CDR3 DNA: TGCAGCGTCCGGCGGGGAGCGAACACCGGGGAGCTGTTTTTT. Its translation: CSVRRGANTGELFF.

This clonotype was observed many times. The chain uses TRBV12-3 or TRBV12-4 and TRBJ2-3; no reliable D call. The CDR3 runs to 15 residues. Trimming left V 0 bases short and J 5 bases short, with 12 bases between. The CDR3 nucleotides read TGTGCCAGCAGTTTAGCGCCCGCCCCCGGAGATACGCAGTATTTT. This codes for CASSLAPAPGDTQYF.

This clonotype occurred many times. V is TRBV20-1 and J is TRBJ2-6; a weak D match, TRBD1 (6 bases). Trimming removed 4 bases at V and 2 bases at J, with 6 bases between. The CDR3 has 13 amino acids. CDR1 is DFQATT, CDR2 SNEGSKA, per germline (reference sequence). In DNA, the CDR3 is TGCAGTGCTAACAGGGCTGGGGCCAACGTCCTGACTTTC. Amino acids: CSANRAGANVLTF.

Many counts were recorded for this clonotype. This rearrangement joins TRBV18 to TRBJ2-7; D is unclear. From germline, CDR1 is KGHSH and CDR2 LQKENI. This CDR3 has 17 amino acids. Deletions cut 0 bases from V and 0 bases from J, with 15 bases between. DNA for the CDR3: TGTGCCAGCTCACCACCGGCTCCAGGTTCGAGCTCCTACGAGCAGTACTTC. Amino acids: CASSPPAPGSSSYEQYF.

This clonotype was seen at least ten times. J is TRBJ1-2 and V is TRBV15; possibly TRBD1 for D (5 bases). Looked up from germline, CDR1 is LNHNV and CDR2 is YYDKDF (reference sequence). This CDR3 comprises 15 residues. V shed 2 bases and J shed 0 bases, with 10 bases lying between them. CDR3 amino acids: CATSRPGDPNYGYTF. For the CDR3, the DNA is TGTGCCACCAGCAGACCTGGGGACCCTAACTATGGCTACACCTTC.

This clonotype was found many times. CDR3 nucleotide sequence: TGCGCCAGCAGCTTGGGGGAGAATTCACCCCTCCACTTT. As protein: CASSLGENSPLHF. The chain carries TRBV5-1 and TRBJ1-6; D is undetermined. This CDR3 has 13 amino acids. Germline assignment: CDR1 SGHRS and CDR2 YFSETQ. V lost 0 bases to trimming and J lost 7 bases, with 5 bases between them.

This clonotype was recorded many times. The chain joins TRBV5-1 to TRBJ1-2; D is perhaps TRBD1 (5 bases). The CDR3 sequence is 14 residues long. Per germline, CDR1 SGHRS and CDR2 YFSETQ. The ends were cut back, 0 bases at V and 4 bases at J, with 10 bases in the middle. This CDR3 is CASSLAGRAYGYTF. The CDR3 nucleotides read TGCGCCAGCAGCTTGGCCGGCAGGGCCTATGGCTACACCTTC.

In this sample, this clonotype turned up many times. The chain is built from TRBV20-1 and TRBJ2-1; TRBD1 might be the D (5 bases). The CDR3 consists of 14 residues. Germline loops: CDR1 DFQATT, CDR2 SNEGSKA (reference sequence). Trimming removed 1 base at V and 1 base at J, with 8 bases between. CDR3 in DNA: TGCAGTGCTAGAGGAGACAGATCCTACAATGAGCAGTTCTTC. Residues: CSARGDRSYNEQFF.

About this clonotype itself: This may be a read error, as it is one base from a much larger clone. No DNA is shown, since the ends of the CDR3 on it are uncertain; the CDR3 is the one TCRdb lists. The chain recombines TRBV3-1 with TRBJ2-7. Counting both end residues, the CDR3 totals 15 amino acids. Germline assignment: CDR1 LGHDT and CDR2 YNNKEL (reference sequence). CDR3 in amino acids: CASSWAAGASYEQSF.

This clonotype was counted ten times or more. This chain's CDR3 is CASSLERGLLGAQYF. CDR3 bases: TGTGCCAGCAGCTTAGAGAGGGGCCTGCTGGGGGCCCAGTACTTC. The chain joins TRBV7-2 to TRBJ2-5, with D tentatively TRBD1 or TRBD2 (5 bases each). The CDR3 is 15 amino acids. V dropped 1 base and J dropped 9 bases, with 18 bases sitting between them. Germline V gives CDR1 SGHTA, CDR2 FQGNSA. Full variable domain (outside the CDR3, taken from reference TRBV7-2 and TRBJ2-5): GAGVSQSPSNKVTEKGKDVELRCDPISGHTALYWYRQSLGQGLEFLIYFQGNSAPDKSGLPSDRFSAERTGGSVSTLTIQRTQQEDSAVYLCASSLERGLLGAQYFGPGTRLLVL.

This clonotype was detected ten times or more. V gene TRBV4-3 combines with J gene TRBJ2-1; 9 nucleotides agree with TRBD1. V shed 3 bases and J 6 bases; nucleotides not matched to a gene: 6. Looked up from germline, CDR1 is LGHNA and CDR2 is YSLEER. This CDR3 region has 15 residues. The CDR3 is CASSHPGQGFNEQFF. In DNA, the CDR3 is TGCGCCAGCAGCCACCCGGGACAGGGCTTCAATGAGCAGTTCTTC.

This clonotype occurred many times. The rearrangement links TRBV5-6 to TRBJ1-6; D perhaps matches TRBD1 (5 bases). CDR3 length: 13 residues. The V gene lost 0 bases and the J gene lost 10 bases, with 8 bases spanning the gap. CDR1 SGHDT and CDR2 YYEEEE come from the germline V gene. CDR3 sequence reads: CASSLGGDSPLHF. The CDR3 nucleotides are TGTGCCAGCAGCTTGGGGGGGGACTCACCCCTCCACTTT.

In this sample, this clonotype turned up many times. For the CDR3, the DNA is TGCAGTGCCAGACCGGGCCGGGGTGAGCAGTACTTC. Its translation is CSARPGRGEQYF. The chain uses TRBV20-1 and TRBJ2-7; weak D call: TRBD2 (5 bases). The germline V gene has CDR1 DFQATT and CDR2 SNEGSKA (reference sequence). V was cut by 6 bases and J by 7 bases, with 16 bases left in between. CDR3 length: 12 residues.

This clonotype was found a few times. The chain links TRBV7-8 to TRBJ1-5; D is ambiguous. The CDR3 sequence is 13 residues long. V was clipped by 5 bases and J by 10 bases, with 15 bases between them. Germline assignment: CDR1 SGHVS and CDR2 FQNEAQ. The CDR3 DNA follows: TGTGCCAGCAGCCCAGACTTGGATCGACCCCAGCATTTT. Encoded protein: CASSPDLDRPQHF.

The V gene is TRBV7-2, the J gene TRBJ1-4; 8 positions match TRBD1. The CDR3 sequence is 15 residues long. V gave up 5 bases and J gave up 8 bases; unmatched junction bases: 10. The germline V gene has CDR1 SGHTA and CDR2 FQGNSA. The CDR3 reads CASSTGQVQEEKLFF. The CDR3 DNA is TGTGCCAGCAGCACGGGACAGGTTCAAGAAGAAAAACTGTTTTTT.

This clonotype occurred many times. The genes are TRBV29-1 and TRBJ1-3; possibly TRBD1 for D (5 bases). The V end was cut by 5 bases, the J end by 2 bases, with 16 bases between. The CDR3 loop spans 15 amino acids. The germline V gene encodes CDR1 SQVTM and CDR2 ANQGSEA. CDR3 region: CSVSGVGGPGNTIYF. The CDR3 DNA follows: TGCAGCGTTTCCGGCGTGGGGGGACCTGGAAACACCATATATTTT.

This clonotype was observed at least ten times. This chain connects TRBV9 to TRBJ1-2; the D gene is possibly TRBD1 (5 bases). Between the trimmed V and J ends, which lost 0 bases and 4 bases, there was a span of 16 bases. The CDR3 is 16 residues long. Germline CDR1 is SGDLS and CDR2 is YYNGEE. The CDR3, as DNA: TGTGCCAGCAGCGTAGATCTCCAGGGATTAGGCTATGGCTACACCTTC. It encodes CASSVDLQGLGYGYTF.